The TCR beta chain under discussion was sequenced for a study of T cells in Graves' hyperthyroidism and ophthalmopathy. RNA transcripts served as the template for amplifying TCR beta CDR3 regions. The HTBI set primed first-round TCR CDR3 RT-PCR. Via MiXCR, TCRdb re-called the multiplex PCR reads, giving one row per CDR3 protein. In the table there are approximately 510,000 distinct CDR3 sequences, about 45% of which are singletons. Based on clinical symptoms, serum thyroxine and TRAb, thyroid ultrasound and orbital computed tomography, diagnoses were reached. To note about this clonotype: Its specificity is unknown.

V lost 0 bases and J 4 bases, leaving 10 bases between the germline ends. The CDR3 has 14 residues. Germline lookup yields CDR1 SGDLS and CDR2 YYNGEE. Study results and caveats: Also found in blood were most expanded thyroid clonotypes above 0.001. Model predictions of ophthalmopathy came a median approximately 6 months before onset. The authors' 13 V-J model separated ophthalmopathy from stable hyperthyroidism.

Sequencing was carried out using peripheral blood or thyroid tissue (not recorded which). The chain uses TRBV9 and TRBJ2-5; maybe TRBD1 (5 bases). The receptor was isolated from an adult woman with Graves' disease, either hyperthyroidism or ophthalmopathy (not recorded which). The CDR3 sequence is CASSVAGSTETQYF. CDR3 coding DNA: TGTGCCAGCAGCGTAGCAGGGTCTACAGAGACCCAGTACTTC. Looking up the rest from reference TRBV9 and TRBJ2-5 gives the full variable domain: DSGVTQTPKHLITATGQRVTLRCSPRSGDLSVYWYQQSLDQGLQFLIQYYNGEERAKGNILERFSAQQFPDLHSELNLSSLELGDSALYFCASSVAGSTETQYFGPGTRLLVL.